A selection of T cell receptor beta chains follows, all from one sample in a study of T cell repertoires in cytomegalovirus infection. From the reads, TCRdb called clonotypes with MiXCR, one entry per CDR3 protein. The profile covers hundreds of thousands of distinct CDR3 sequences, with 35% to 40% appearing a single time and 2.8% taken by the ten largest. Input material: PBMCs. The receptors here all came from a human donor in good health (CMV status not recorded). Some clones in this sample may be carry-over from other donors' samples. The CDR3 runs from the conserved cysteine through the conserved F or W. Each record gives: CDR3 protein, CDR3 DNA, D gene, clone size, V gene, J gene. A D gene is named only where the DNA matches it firmly. Size is omitted from some rows. Given values are once, few, many or a class for expanded clones.

CDR3: CASSPPGGAGYEQYF; DNA: TGCGCCAGCAGCCCCCCGGGGGGGGCGGGGTACGAGCAGTACTTC; D: TRBD2; size: NA; V: TRBV4-1; J: TRBJ2-7
CDR3: CASSLSGTSPSPLHF; DNA: TGTGCCAGCAGTTTATCCGGGACAAGCCCGTCACCCCTCCACTTT; D: NA; size: few; V: TRBV12-3/TRBV12-4; J: TRBJ1-6
CDR3: CAISEMRERPNEQFF; DNA: TGTGCCATCAGTGAGATGCGGGAGAGGCCCAATGAGCAGTTCTTC; D: TRBD2; size: NA; V: TRBV10-3; J: TRBJ2-1
CDR3: CSARRSTQQETQYF; DNA: TGCAGTGCTAGGAGGTCCACTCAACAAGAGACCCAGTACTTC; D: NA; size: few; V: TRBV20-1; J: TRBJ2-5
CDR3: CARKTTHANREYAGSYGYTF; DNA: TGTGCCAGAAAAACCACTCATGCGAACAGGGAGTATGCCGGTAGCTATGGCTACACCTTC; D: NA; size: NA; V: TRBV2; J: TRBJ1-2
CDR3: CATSDPDGPYGYTF; DNA: TGTGCCACCAGTGATCCCGACGGACCCTATGGCTACACCTTC; D: NA; size: NA; V: TRBV24-1; J: TRBJ1-2
CDR3: CASSEQGARELFF; DNA: TGTGCCAGCAGTGAACAGGGGGCAAGGGAGCTGTTTTTT; D: TRBD1; size: NA; V: TRBV6-1; J: TRBJ2-2
CDR3: CASSPGTGFRFYMNTEAFF; DNA: TGTGCCAGCAGCCCCGGGACAGGGTTTCGCTTTTACATGAACACTGAAGCTTTCTTT; D: TRBD1; size: NA; V: TRBV12-3/TRBV12-4; J: TRBJ1-1
CDR3: CASRGTGATGEPFF; DNA: TGTGCCAGCAGGGGGACAGGGGCCACCGGGGAGCCGTTTTTT; D: TRBD1; size: NA; V: TRBV6-8; J: TRBJ2-2
CDR3: CASSERSGGQPQHF; DNA: TGTGCCAGCAGCGAGAGGTCTGGGGGTCAGCCCCAGCATTTT; D: NA; size: NA; V: TRBV11-2; J: TRBJ1-5
CDR3: CASSYSGRGDLFF; DNA: TGTGCCAGCAGTTATAGCGGGAGGGGCGATCTGTTCTTC; D: TRBD2; size: NA; V: TRBV7-9; J: TRBJ2-1
CDR3: CASSTARAQYF; DNA: TGTGCCAGCAGTACTGCCCGGGCCCAGTACTTC; D: NA; size: few; V: TRBV28; J: TRBJ2-4
CDR3: CASERTRATGELFF; DNA: TGTGCCAGCGAGAGGACTAGGGCCACCGGGGAGCTGTTTTTT; D: TRBD2; size: NA; V: TRBV12-3/TRBV12-4; J: TRBJ2-2
CDR3: CSSRTGLINQPQHF; DNA: TGCAGTTCTAGAACGGGACTCATCAATCAGCCCCAGCATTTT; D: NA; size: NA; V: TRBV20-1; J: TRBJ1-5
CDR3: CASSQIAGDEQFF; DNA: TGTGCCAGCAGCCAAATTGCGGGGGATGAGCAGTTCTTC; D: TRBD2; size: NA; V: TRBV4-2; J: TRBJ2-1
CDR3: CASSPLAGGSTDTQYF; DNA: TGTGCCAGCAGCCCGCTAGCGGGAGGGAGCACAGATACGCAGTATTTT; D: TRBD2; size: NA; V: TRBV3-1; J: TRBJ2-3
CDR3: CASSLVGAGGTHGYTF; DNA: TGTGCCAGCAGCTTAGTAGGAGCAGGGGGCACTCATGGCTACACCTTC; D: TRBD1; size: few; V: TRBV7-2; J: TRBJ1-2
CDR3: CASSRGQVEQFF; DNA: TGTGCCAGCAGCCGGGGACAGGTAGAGCAGTTCTTC; D: TRBD1; size: NA; V: TRBV28; J: TRBJ2-1
CDR3: CASSLGGETRTDTQYF; DNA: TGTGCCAGCAGCTTAGGAGGGGAGACACGCACAGATACGCAGTATTTT; D: NA; size: NA; V: TRBV7-6; J: TRBJ2-3
CDR3: CASSPRQGREQFF; DNA: TGTGCCAGCAGCCCGCGCCAAGGTCGGGAGCAGTTCTTC; D: NA; size: NA; V: TRBV7-8; J: TRBJ2-1
CDR3: CASSFAGSPYGYTF; DNA: TGTGCCAGCAGTTTTGCGGGCAGTCCGTATGGCTACACCTTC; D: NA; size: NA; V: TRBV28; J: TRBJ1-2
CDR3: CASRSSPGQGLETQYF; DNA: TGTGCCAGCAGATCGTCACCGGGACAGGGGCTAGAGACCCAGTACTTC; D: TRBD1; size: NA; V: TRBV28; J: TRBJ2-5
CDR3: CASSILGQPQHF; DNA: TGTGCCAGTAGTATATTGGGTCAGCCCCAGCATTTT; D: NA; size: NA; V: TRBV19; J: TRBJ1-5
CDR3: CSVEIGGRGYTF; DNA: TGCAGCGTTGAAATCGGGGGGAGAGGCTACACCTTC; D: NA; size: NA; V: TRBV29-1; J: TRBJ1-2
CDR3: CASRSRAYNSPLHF; DNA: TGTGCCAGCAGGTCCAGGGCCTATAATTCACCCCTCCACTTT; D: NA; size: NA; V: TRBV6-5; J: TRBJ1-6
CDR3: CASRPSGGADEQFF; DNA: TGTGCCAGCAGACCTAGCGGGGGGGCCGATGAGCAGTTCTTC; D: TRBD2; size: NA; V: TRBV12-3/TRBV12-4; J: TRBJ2-1